This T cell receptor (beta chain) was identified in a study of response to subunit inactivated influenza vaccine. The V and J ends lost 0 bases and 4 bases, in that order; junction bases with no gene match: 1. CDR1 is DFQATT, CDR2 SNEGSKA, per germline (reference sequence). The CDR3 spans 13 residues. This clonotype came up a few times. Its cognate antigen is unknown. Study-level points and caveats: Few additional T cells are recruited per seasonal influenza vaccination, authors suggested.

One entry per CDR3 protein results from TCRdb running MiXCR on the RT-PCR reads. The sample includes about 480,000 distinct CDR3 sequences, 25% seen only once; the top ten take 1.9%. The rearrangement uses TRBV20-1 and TRBJ2-7; 9 bases line up with TRBD1. Specimen: CD4+ T cells sorted from PBMCs, collected 4 to 6 days after vaccination. The TCR originated in a man aged 45-60 years who received an inactivated influenza vaccine. The DNA of the CDR3 is TGCAGTGCTAGAGAGACAGGGGGTTACGAGCAGTACTTC. It yields the protein CSARETGGYEQYF.